Below are 9 T cell receptor beta chains sequenced from a single sample in a study of blood T cell repertoires in COVID-19 (dated by TCRdb to 2018 to 2020). Library construction relied on the immunoSEQ multiplex PCR assay. TCRdb's version of the immuneACCESS table is confined to in-frame rearrangements and falls short of the full clone set. An unresolved V gene accounts for under half of the shortfall where checked; the remainder is of unknown origin. This sample holds roughly 230,000 clones; 82% were observed only once. 3% to 4.5% of the sample belongs to the ten largest clones. Sample: peripheral blood. Receptors were obtained from a woman of 80 years or more with acute or convalescent COVID-19.

The chain has TRBV6-5 and TRBJ2-2; TRBD2 aligns across 8 bases. Germline values: CDR1 MNHEY, CDR2 SVGAGI. V was pared by 1 base and J by 3 bases, with 4 bases of the junction left unmatched. The CDR3 has 16 residues. The DNA for the CDR3 is TGTGCCAGCAGTTACTTCGGGGGGGGAGACACCGGGGAGCTGTTTTTT. This encodes CASSYFGGGDTGELFF.

The rearrangement uses TRBV7-2 and TRBJ2-3; 7 bases line up with TRBD2. V shed 2 bases, J shed 2 bases, and the junction held 7 bases outside the gene matches. Germline lookup yields CDR1 SGHTA and CDR2 FQGNSA. The CDR3 loop spans 16 amino acids. The CDR3: CASSLLASGFTDTQYF. CDR3 sequence (DNA): TGTGCCAGCAGCTTATTGGCTAGCGGATTCACAGATACGCAGTATTTT.

The chain combines TRBV12-5 with TRBJ2-1, with TRBD1 matching 11 bases. V was pared by 5 bases and J by 6 bases, with 6 bases of the junction left unmatched. This CDR3 has 15 amino acids. Germline V gene sequence: CDR1 LGHNT, CDR2 FRNRAP. The CDR3 sequence is CASGRGQGASNEQFF. CDR3 in DNA: TGTGCTAGTGGTCGCGGACAGGGGGCCAGCAATGAGCAGTTCTTC.

The chain uses TRBV19 and TRBJ1-6; D is uncertain. The V gene lost 3 bases and the J gene lost 5 bases, with 8 bases spanning the gap. The length of the CDR3 is 14 residues. Germline assignment: CDR1 LNHDA and CDR2 SQIVND (reference sequence). This chain's CDR3 is CASSMLEDNSPLHF. DNA of the CDR3: TGTGCCAGTAGTATGCTAGAGGATAATTCACCCCTCCACTTT.

The chain combines TRBV12-5 with TRBJ1-1; TRBD1 agrees at 9 bases. J was trimmed by 5 bases and V by 7 bases; bases with no gene match: 5. This CDR3 spans 13 amino acids. In germline, CDR1 is LGHNT, CDR2 FRNRAP. CDR3 coding DNA: TGTGCTAGTGCCCGGACAGGGGAAACTGAAGCTTTCTTT. It is translated as CASARTGETEAFF.

The chain combines TRBV19 with TRBJ2-1; 10 positions agree with TRBD2. The CDR3 loop spans 15 amino acids. Germline loops: CDR1 LNHDA, CDR2 SQIVND (reference sequence). With V trimmed by 3 bases and J by 8 bases, 7 bases remained unmatched. The CDR3 reads CASSILGLAVYEQFF. The CDR3 DNA reads as TGTGCCAGTAGTATCCTCGGACTAGCGGTCTATGAGCAGTTCTTC.

In DNA form, the CDR3 reads TGCGCCAGCAGTAGAGAAGGCGGGAGGGAACCTAACTATGGCTACACCTTC. It yields the protein CASSREGGREPNYGYTF. This rearrangement joins TRBV10-1 to TRBJ1-2; D remains unclear. Between the trimmed V and J ends, which lost 5 bases and 0 bases, there was a span of 19 bases. The germline V gene has CDR1 WNHNN and CDR2 SYGVQD (reference sequence). This CDR3 region has 17 residues.

V gene TRBV9 combines with J gene TRBJ1-1, with TRBD1 matching 9 bases. Trimming cost V 4 bases and J 1 base; bases outside gene matches: 5. Looked up from germline, CDR1 is SGDLS and CDR2 is YYNGEE. The CDR3 spans 15 residues. The CDR3 nucleotides are TGTGCCAGCAGCTTTAGGGACAGGGAGAACACTGAAGCTTTCTTT. This codes for CASSFRDRENTEAFF.

This clone was seen only once. This sequence joins TRBV7-9 and TRBJ1-2; D perhaps matches TRBD1 (5 bases). Germline V gives CDR1 SEHNR, CDR2 FQNEAQ (reference sequence). The CDR3 totals 12 residues. Trimming removed 1 base from V and 12 bases from J, with 12 bases in between. CDR3 coding DNA: TGTGCCAGCAGCTTAGAGACAGCTATACACACCTTC. Translation: CASSLETAIHTF.